One sample yielded the 27 T cell receptor beta chains listed below, sequenced in a study of blood T cells in healthy people across ages. Primed by a sample-barcoded 5' primer and a J-beta primer mix, a second PCR proceeded for about 7 to 12 cycles. TCRdb used MiXCR to reprocess the 5' RACE reads, holding one entry per CDR3 protein. The sample records some 1.4 million distinct CDR3 sequences, about 43% being singletons. Material: blood. Source of these receptors: a woman aged 18-29 years in good health.

This chain joins TRBV30 and TRBJ1-2; the D is unclear. Trimming pared 7 bases from V and 1 base from J, leaving 7 bases between. Per germline, CDR1 GTSNPN and CDR2 SVGIG (reference sequence). The CDR3 runs 11 residues. CDR3 loop: CASEINYGYTF. For the CDR3, the DNA is TGTGCCTCTGAAATTAACTATGGCTACACCTTC. Full variable domain (missing parts from reference TRBV30 and TRBJ1-2): SQTIHQWPATLVQPVGSPLSLECTVEGTSNPNLYWYRQAAGRGLQLLFYSVGIGQISSEVPQNLSASRPQDRQFILSSKKLLLSDSGFYLCASEINYGYTFGSGTRLTVV.

V and J are TRBV6-5 and TRBJ1-2; possibly TRBD1 for D (5 bases). Germline lookup yields CDR1 MNHEY and CDR2 SVGAGI. The germline V and J ends were trimmed by 2 bases and 0 bases, with 16 bases remaining between them. This CDR3 region has 17 residues. CDR3 DNA sequence: TGTGCCAGCAGTTACGCCGGCGCGGGGCAGACTAACTATGGCTACACCTTC. This gives the protein CASSYAGAGQTNYGYTF.

This clonotype was found a few times. The chain links TRBV20-1 to TRBJ2-1, with a tentative D call TRBD1 (6 bases). Between the trimmed V and J ends, which lost 2 bases and 6 bases, there was a span of 20 bases. The CDR3 runs to 16 residues. CDR1 is DFQATT and CDR2 is SNEGSKA in the germline V gene (reference sequence). CDR3 protein: CSARTTGSSLFNEQFF. As DNA, the CDR3 is TGCAGTGCTAGAACGACAGGAAGTAGCCTATTCAATGAGCAGTTCTTC.

V usage is TRBV7-2 and J usage is TRBJ2-6; D ambiguous. Germline values: CDR1 SGHTA, CDR2 FQGNSA. Trimming took 2 bases from V and 1 from J, leaving 9 bases between them. The CDR3 is 16 amino acids. In nucleotides, the CDR3 is TGTGCCAGCAGCTTACTCGTTGGGTCTGGGGCCAACGTCCTGACTTTC. It codes for CASSLLVGSGANVLTF.

The rearrangement uses TRBV20-1 and TRBJ1-5; D gene uncertain. In germline, CDR1 is DFQATT, CDR2 SNEGSKA (reference sequence). The CDR3 extends over 13 amino acids. V gave up 3 bases and J gave up 3 bases, with 9 bases separating them. Here the CDR3 reads CSASAGPNQPQHF. CDR3 coding DNA: TGCAGTGCTAGCGCGGGCCCCAATCAGCCCCAGCATTTT.

This sequence joins TRBV21-1 and TRBJ2-4; the D call of TRBD1 is as the table states it, not checked on the DNA. TRBV21-1 is a recognized pseudogene. CDR3 length: 14 residues. CDR3 region: CASRTGRGKNIQYF. The CDR3 DNA is TGTGCCAGCAGGACAGGGAGAGGCAAAAACATTCAGTACTTC.

The rearrangement joins TRBV11-2 to TRBJ2-1; TRBD1 aligns across 7 bases. Germline CDR1 reads SGHAT; CDR2 reads FQNNGV. With 1 base clipped from V and 8 bases from J, the junction kept 8 bases outside the gene matches. This CDR3 contains 15 residues. This CDR3 is CASSLVQGPPDEQFF. The CDR3 coding sequence is TGTGCCAGCAGCTTAGTACAGGGGCCCCCCGATGAGCAGTTCTTC.

This chain links TRBV7-2 with TRBJ2-1; 12 positions match TRBD2. Germline V gene lookup returns CDR1 SGHTA and CDR2 FQGNSA. The trim removed 4 bases at V and 10 bases at J, leaving 5 bases unmatched. The length of the CDR3 is 14 residues. The CDR3 region has the DNA TGTGCCAGCAGCTCGGGACTAGCGGGCCAGGAGCAGTTCTTC. Translation: CASSSGLAGQEQFF.

The chain uses TRBV12-3 or TRBV12-4 and TRBJ2-2; a weak D match, TRBD1 (6 bases). V was pared by 5 bases and J by 6 bases, with 13 bases between. The CDR3 extends over 14 amino acids. The CDR3 bases are TGTGCCAGCAGTGCCACAGGGCCCTCCGGGGAGCTGTTTTTT. Protein sequence: CASSATGPSGELFF.

This clonotype was observed a few times. The genes are TRBV13 and TRBJ2-3, with 12 bases that match TRBD2. CDR3 length: 16 residues. The J segment lost 2 bases and the V segment lost 7 bases, leaving 7 bases of the junction unmatched. The germline gives CDR1 PRHDT, CDR2 FYEKMQ (reference sequence). This CDR3 reads CASTSSGGVYTDTQYF. For the CDR3, the DNA is TGTGCCAGCACTTCTAGCGGGGGGGTATACACAGATACGCAGTATTTT.

This clonotype was seen more than once but under ten times. This chain links TRBV5-1 with TRBJ2-7; D remains unclear. CDR1 is SGHRS and CDR2 is YFSETQ in the germline V gene. The CDR3 is 15 amino acids. The V and J ends lost 4 bases and 1 base respectively, with 15 bases between them. The CDR3 DNA reads as TGCGCCAGCAGCCCCAATGGGCCGTCGTCCTACGAGCAGTACTTC. Amino acids: CASSPNGPSSYEQYF.

The chain employs TRBV4-2 and TRBJ2-2; 7 bases are shared with TRBD2. Germline CDR1 and CDR2: LGHNA and YNFKEQ. This CDR3 contains 14 residues. V lost 5 bases and J lost 5; bases outside the gene matches: 5. CDR3 region: CASSAGERTGELFF. The CDR3 DNA follows: TGTGCCAGCAGCGCGGGGGAAAGGACCGGGGAGCTGTTTTTT.

The sample holds a few counts of this clonotype. The rearrangement joins TRBV12-3 or TRBV12-4 to TRBJ2-7, with D maybe TRBD2 (6 bases). Trimming took off 6 bases at V and 2 bases at J, with 11 bases between the two ends. The CDR3 has 13 residues. The CDR3 region is CASRDGGTYEQYF. CDR3 coding DNA: TGTGCCAGCAGAGACGGGGGTACCTACGAGCAGTACTTC.

The J gene is TRBJ2-3, the V gene TRBV12-3 or TRBV12-4; D remains unclear. The CDR3 runs to 13 residues. V was trimmed by 7 bases and J by 6 bases, leaving 14 bases between them. CDR3 sequence: CASTQEISDTQYF. In DNA form, the CDR3 reads TGTGCCAGCACCCAGGAGATATCGGATACGCAGTATTTT.

The sample holds a few counts of this clonotype. The V call is TRBV12-3 or TRBV12-4, the J call TRBJ1-6; D ambiguous. Trimming removed 5 bases from V and 4 bases from J, with 9 bases in between. The CDR3 is 14 residues long. The CDR3 DNA reads TGTGCCAGCAGTCCCCGTTCTTATAATTCACCCCTCCACTTT. Encoded protein: CASSPRSYNSPLHF.

The V call is TRBV10-3, the J call TRBJ1-1, with D possibly matching TRBD1 (5 bases). With 8 bases removed from V and 4 bases from J, the gap between germline ends came to 17 bases. The germline V gene encodes CDR1 ENHRY and CDR2 SYGVKD. This CDR3 comprises 14 residues. CDR3 protein: CAIGPGIEGTEAFF. The CDR3 DNA sequence: TGTGCCATCGGGCCAGGGATTGAGGGCACTGAAGCTTTCTTT.

This clonotype appeared a single time. The chain uses TRBV6-1 and TRBJ2-3; TRBD2 matches at 9 bases. J was trimmed by 0 bases and V by 6 bases; bases with no gene match: 10. This CDR3 comprises 17 residues. CDR1 is MNHNS, CDR2 SASEGT, per germline. This chain's CDR3 is CASRLAGGLISTDTQYF. CDR3 sequence (DNA): TGTGCCAGCAGGCTTGCGGGGGGGCTTATTAGCACAGATACGCAGTATTTT.

This rearrangement joins TRBV24-1 to TRBJ1-4, with 11 bases aligning to TRBD1. The CDR3 contains 15 residues. Germline lookup yields CDR1 KGHDR and CDR2 SFDVKD. Germline trimming cut 4 bases from V and 5 bases from J; bases unmatched to any gene: 2. The CDR3 DNA reads TGTGCCACCAGTGACGGGACAGGGGGAAATGAAAAACTGTTTTTT. Translating it yields CATSDGTGGNEKLFF.

This clonotype was observed a few times. V usage is TRBV6-6 and J usage is TRBJ1-5; a possible D gene is TRBD1 (6 bases). The CDR3 contains 14 residues. Germline-derived CDR1 and CDR2 are MNHNY and SVGAGI (reference sequence). V shed 4 bases and J shed 5 bases, with 12 bases lying between them. The CDR3 DNA sequence: TGTGCCAGCAGTTCTATCGGGGGGCATCAGCCCCAGCATTTT. Amino acid sequence: CASSSIGGHQPQHF.

This clonotype was counted ten times or more. The rearrangement uses TRBV27 and TRBJ2-3, with 10 nucleotides matching TRBD2. Unmatched junction bases numbered 2, after V lost 3 bases and J lost 2 bases. The CDR3 length is 15 residues. Germline values: CDR1 MNHEY, CDR2 SMNVEV (reference sequence). The CDR3 region has the DNA TGTGCCAGCAGTTTCGGACTAGCGGACACAGATACGCAGTATTTT. As protein: CASSFGLADTDTQYF.

The rearrangement uses TRBV6-1 and TRBJ2-5, with D perhaps matching TRBD2 (6 bases). Germline CDR1 reads MNHNS; CDR2 reads SASEGT. V lost 1 base and J 11 bases, leaving 20 bases between the germline ends. The CDR3 is 15 amino acids. Here the CDR3 reads CASSEGGTPFREQYF. CDR3 coding DNA: TGTGCCAGCAGTGAAGGGGGGACTCCCTTTCGTGAGCAGTACTTC.

This chain links TRBV6-5 with TRBJ1-1; D gene uncertain. The germline CDR1 and CDR2 sequences are MNHEY and SVGAGI. V shed 4 bases and J shed 1 base, with 10 bases lying between them. There are 14 residues in the CDR3. The CDR3 region has the DNA TGTGCCAGCAGTTTTCACGGGAAGAACACTGAAGCTTTCTTT. Translation gives CASSFHGKNTEAFF.

This chain links TRBV10-3 with TRBJ2-1; D may be TRBD1 (5 bases). The end of the DNA aligns better with TRBJ2-7, so the J call may be wrong. CDR3 length equals 14 residues. Germline loops: CDR1 ENHRY, CDR2 SYGVKD. The CDR3 bases are TGTGCCATCAGTGAGTCGACAGCCTACAATGAGCAGTACTTC. Its protein product is CAISESTAYNEQYF.

This clonotype appeared once. V and J are TRBV27 and TRBJ1-5, with 8 bases aligning to TRBD1. The CDR3 has 18 residues. CDR1 is MNHEY and CDR2 is SMNVEV in the germline V gene (reference sequence). V gave up 2 bases and J gave up 6 bases; unmatched junction bases: 15. As DNA, the CDR3 is TGTGCCAGCAGTTTACTGGGGACAGGAGTCCGGGGGGGTCAGCCCCAGCATTTT. Protein: CASSLLGTGVRGGQPQHF.

This clonotype appeared once. The chain uses TRBV18 and TRBJ2-7, with D hard to call. Trimming pared 3 bases from V and 3 bases from J, leaving 15 bases between. The germline gives CDR1 KGHSH, CDR2 LQKENI. The CDR3 covers 15 residues. The CDR3 region is CASSPLPRTDYEQYF. DNA for the CDR3: TGTGCCAGCTCACCCCTACCGAGGACGGACTACGAGCAGTACTTC.

The chain couples TRBV20-1 to TRBJ2-3; D is ambiguous. The V and J ends lost 2 bases and 5 bases respectively, with 8 bases between them. The germline gives CDR1 DFQATT, CDR2 SNEGSKA (reference sequence). The CDR3 runs to 12 residues. CDR3 loop: CSARLPQDTQYF. The CDR3 region has the DNA TGCAGTGCTAGACTCCCCCAAGATACGCAGTATTTT.

The chain is built from TRBV24-1 and TRBJ2-1; TRBD1 agrees at 8 bases. The germline CDR1 and CDR2 sequences are KGHDR and SFDVKD. The CDR3 covers 16 residues. V dropped 3 bases and J dropped 6; count of bases not matched to a gene: 9. CDR3 protein: CATSDPRQGRANEQFF. CDR3 DNA sequence: TGTGCCACCAGTGATCCCCGACAGGGGAGAGCCAATGAGCAGTTCTTC.